This TCR beta chain was obtained from a study of T cell repertoires in ileal Crohn's disease (dated by TCRdb to between 2018 and 2021). For the study in its entirety: The median duration of disease was approximately 8.3 years, and at the time of surgery approximately 33% of patients were active smokers. Five hundred nanograms of biopsy DNA per sample were submitted for commercial TCRB immunosequencing. MI samples consisted of biopsies taken from the proximal margin of the surgical specimen. A total of around 150 mucosal samples from roughly 50 patients were sequenced, collected from several sites on the surgical specimen as well as at postoperative endoscopy. Roughly half of the patients were given postoperative therapy, with ten to twelve receiving thiopurines and some 19 receiving anti-TNF agents. All patients had surgery for a complication: stricturing disease in 61% and penetrating disease in approximately 39%. The study was conducted in parallel with a multicentre cohort that was designed to identify predictors of early endoscopic recurrence following ileocolonic resection. The TCR repertoire was analysed in 55 to 70 patients with Crohn's disease drawn from a prospective multicentre cohort. Endoscopic postoperative recurrence was defined as a Rutgeerts score above i0. Results the study describes overall, beyond this receptor: A significantly higher proportion of clonal expansions was observed in active smokers at surgery than in non-smokers (25.9% vs 17.9%, p=0.02). Endoscopic recurrence was found to be associated with higher high-frequency clone percentages at surgery, and recurrence was observed in all patients with clonality above 26.8% (18/57). Mucosal CD4 and CD8 T cells were sorted and sequenced only in a subgroup of patients, the size of which was not stated. More high-frequency clones were carried by sorted CD8 T cells than by CD4 T cells, suggesting that mucosal expansions were mainly CD8.

Details on this clone: Which antigen it targets is not known. Within one base of it there is no much larger clone, and no base qualities were kept.

Sample time point, as interpreted from the label and publication: proximal margin of the surgical specimen (macroscopically non-inflamed). Adults with ileal or ileocolonic Crohn's disease and an indication for ileocolonic resection were eligible for inclusion. Whole ileal mucosal biopsies were kept frozen at -80 degrees C prior to DNA extraction. Genomic DNA was extracted from frozen whole biopsies with a TRizol-based method and quantified on a NanoDrop 2000 spectrophotometer. Library generation was performed with the immunoSEQ multiplex PCR assay. Adaptive Biotechnology amplified the CDR3 regions from genomic DNA with a two-step multiplex PCR designed to control amplification bias. The first PCR used primers for every V and J gene segment; the second PCR added barcodes and Illumina adapters. An Illumina instrument was used to sequence the CDR3 libraries. The study's processing was this. The analysis drew on both the pipelines supplied by the vendor and custom analysis of the raw data in R/Bioconductor running R version 3.3.0. Clonality, which ranges from 0 to 1, was calculated as the inverse of the normalised Shannon entropy across all productive clones. The repertoire share taken up by the top 100 clones defined high-frequency clones, and only clones that passed a 95% confidence test were kept. The Simpson index measured repertoire diversity, and the Morisita-Horn index measured overlap between samples. Sourced from immuneACCESS, this table was stored by TCRdb with only in-frame sequences that have V and J called. A share of the clones is absent; for the studies checked, an unresolved V gene accounts for under half, and the remainder has no known explanation. Clonal size and the V and J genes are those of that table, whereas D and trimming came from the DNA. Present in this sample are over 5,000 clones, around 87% of which were seen just once. The top ten clonotypes cover roughly 4.5% of the sample.

CDR1 and CDR2 were assigned from the germline V gene as MDHEN and SYDVKM. V is cut back by 3 bases and J by 1 base, with 3 bases in the junction unmatched. The CDR3 goes from the cysteine to the phenylalanine over 16 residues. The DNA shown is the 48-base CDR3, in frame from base 1. Input material: ileal tissue. The chain is assembled from TRBV28 and TRBJ2-3, and TRBD2 matches 11 of the central bases. The sequence came from an adult with Crohn's disease. For the CDR3, the sequence is CASSLGLAARTDTQYF. The DNA sequence follows: TGTGCCAGCAGTTTGGGACTAGCGGCCCGCACAGATACGCAGTATTTT. Beyond the CDR3, the reference TRBV28 and TRBJ2-3 genes provide the residues; the full variable domain reads: DVKVTQSSRYLVKRTGEKVFLECVQDMDHENMFWYRQDPGLGLRLIYFSYDVKMKEKGDIPEGYSVSREKKERFSLILESASTNQTSMYLCASSLGLAARTDTQYFGPGTRLTVL.